This entry lists 29 T cell receptor beta chains sequenced from one sample in a study of blood T cells in healthy people across ages. Together with a sample-barcoded 5' primer, a J-beta primer mix was included in a second PCR lasting about 7 to 11 cycles. Via MiXCR, TCRdb re-called the 5' RACE reads, giving one row per CDR3 protein. The table shows over 1,500,000 distinct CDR3 sequences, with approximately 40% occurring only once. Sequencing input: blood. Receptor source: a human donor in good health.

This clonotype was recorded many times. The V and J genes are TRBV5-1 and TRBJ2-1, with TRBD1 matching over 8 bases. The germline V gene encodes CDR1 SGHRS and CDR2 YFSETQ. V shed 4 bases, J shed 1 base, and the junction held 4 bases outside the gene matches. CDR3 length: 15 residues. The CDR3 DNA reads as TGCGCCAGCAGCGTCACAGGGGGGTCCTACAATGAGCAGTTCTTC. Translated: CASSVTGGSYNEQFF.

J is TRBJ2-1 and V is TRBV20-1; 13 bases fit TRBD2. The CDR3 has 16 residues. Germline CDR1 DFQATT, CDR2 SNEGSKA (reference sequence). V trimming: 6 bases; J trimming: 4 bases; junction bases outside the gene matches: 9. The CDR3 nucleotides read TGCAGTGCACCATTACCGGGACTAGCGGGGTACAATGAGCAGTTCTTC. This codes for CSAPLPGLAGYNEQFF.

This sequence joins TRBV9 and TRBJ2-7; TRBD1 matches at 10 bases. Germline CDR1 reads SGDLS; CDR2 reads YYNGEE. The length of the CDR3 is 14 residues. With V trimmed by 4 bases and J by 6 bases, 7 bases remained unmatched. CDR3 DNA: TGTGCCAGCAGCTCCGGGACAGGGGCTGGCGAGCAGTACTTC. This gives the protein CASSSGTGAGEQYF.

This clonotype was detected only a few times. The gene calls are TRBV6-1 and TRBJ1-1, with D perhaps matching TRBD1 (5 bases). The CDR3 has 13 amino acids. Between the trimmed V and J ends, which lost 3 bases and 10 bases, there was a span of 15 bases. Germline CDR1 and CDR2: MNHNS and SASEGT. The CDR3 coding sequence is TGTGCCAGCAGTGAGGTGGGGGAGGGAGGAGCTTTCTTT. Translated: CASSEVGEGGAFF.

This clonotype was detected a few times. CDR3 DNA sequence: TGTGCCAGCTCACCGGAGCGGGGCTCCTATAATTCACCCCTCCACTTT. Translation: CASSPERGSYNSPLHF. The genes are TRBV18 and TRBJ1-6; D is ambiguous. This CDR3 region has 16 residues. Germline loops: CDR1 KGHSH, CDR2 LQKENI. Between the trimmed V and J ends, which lost 3 bases and 0 bases, there was a span of 9 bases.

The sample holds a few counts of this clonotype. One end of the junction fails to match germline, which may point to a read error. The gene calls are TRBV6-5 and TRBJ1-1; D unresolved. The CDR3 runs 13 residues. In germline, CDR1 is MNHEY, CDR2 SVGAGI. This CDR3 reads CASSYREGTEAFF. The CDR3 DNA follows: TGCGCCAGCAGCTACCGGGAGGGTACTGAAGCTTTCTTT.

The table lists this clonotype with a few counts. The rearrangement uses TRBV9 and TRBJ2-3, with D possibly matching TRBD1 (6 bases). Between the trimmed V and J ends, which lost 3 bases and 2 bases, there was a span of 13 bases. Germline V CDR1 and CDR2: SGDLS, YYNGEE. This CDR3 region has 15 residues. The CDR3 spells CASSAGTLPTDTQYF. In DNA, the CDR3 is TGTGCCAGCAGCGCTGGGACACTCCCCACAGATACGCAGTATTTT.

The chain combines TRBV6-2 or TRBV6-3 with TRBJ1-2; D is unclear. V lost 6 bases and J 6 bases, leaving 14 bases between the germline ends. The germline gives CDR1 MNHEY, CDR2 SVGEGT. The CDR3 runs to 13 residues. The chain's CDR3 is CASRSSGEDGYTF. The CDR3 region has the DNA TGTGCCAGCAGGAGTTCCGGAGAGGATGGCTACACCTTC.

This chain uses TRBV4-3 with TRBJ2-3; the match to TRBD2 covers 8 bases. The CDR3 has 16 amino acids. Unmatched junction bases numbered 8, after V lost 0 bases and J lost 6 bases. Looked up from germline, CDR1 is LGHNA and CDR2 is YSLEER. The CDR3 is CASSQDRSGGIDTQYF. The CDR3 nucleotides are TGCGCCAGCAGCCAAGATCGGAGCGGGGGAATCGATACGCAGTATTTT.

V gene TRBV12-3 or TRBV12-4 combines with J gene TRBJ2-1; TRBD1 is a possible D gene (5 bases). V lost 7 bases, J lost 4 bases, and 14 bases lay in between. This CDR3 spans 14 amino acids. The CDR3 coding sequence is TGTGCCAGCACCCAACGTGGACAATACAATGAGCAGTTCTTC. It is translated as CASTQRGQYNEQFF.

The chain carries TRBV5-5 and TRBJ2-5; no firm D call. Trimming cost V 2 bases and J 1 base, with 9 bases left between them. The CDR3 contains 14 residues. Germline values: CDR1 SGHKS, CDR2 YYEKEE (reference sequence). The CDR3 loop is CASSLFSSQETQYF. In nucleotides, the CDR3 is TGTGCCAGCAGCTTATTTAGCAGCCAAGAGACCCAGTACTTC. Drawing the rest from reference TRBV5-5 and TRBJ2-5, the complete variable domain is DAGVTQSPTHLIKTRGQQVTLRCSPISGHKSVSWYQQVLGQGPQFIFQYYEKEERGRGNFPDRFSARQFPNYSSELNVNALLLGDSALYLCASSLFSSQETQYFGPGTRLLVL.

A remark on this clonotype: An end of the junction differs from the germline gene, which may be a read error. The chain joins TRBV7-2 to TRBJ2-7; TRBD1 is a possible D gene (6 bases). The J call may be faulty, since TRBJ2-5 better matches the DNA end. The CDR3 is 14 amino acids. Germline lookup yields CDR1 SGHTA and CDR2 FQGNSA. Written as DNA, the CDR3 is TGTGCCAGCAGCTCCGGACAGCTTCAAGGGACCCAGTACTTC. Residues: CASSSGQLQGTQYF.

Concerning this clonotype itself: A much larger clone differs from this one at a single base, so this may be a read error. The chain carries TRBV29-1 and TRBJ2-4, with 9 positions matching TRBD2. CDR3 size: 15 residues. Trimming at V came to 5 bases and at J to 13 bases, leaving 18 bases not matched to a gene. Germline V gives CDR1 SQVTM, CDR2 ANQGSEA. The CDR3: CSVNPAGGPYNEQYF. The CDR3 DNA follows: TGCAGCGTTAATCCAGCGGGGGGCCCCTACAATGAGCAGTACTTC.

This chain uses TRBV9 with TRBJ2-1; D could derive from TRBD1 or TRBD2 (5 bases each). Germline assignment: CDR1 SGDLS and CDR2 YYNGEE. The CDR3 is made up of 13 amino acids. Trimming removed 5 bases at V and 5 bases at J, with 11 bases between. The CDR3 spells CASRGTDHNEQFF. The CDR3 nucleotides read TGTGCCAGCAGGGGGACCGACCACAATGAGCAGTTCTTC.

This clonotype was recorded many times. The gene calls are TRBV29-1 and TRBJ2-5; 11 bases line up with TRBD1. The CDR3 is made up of 16 amino acids. V was pared by 0 bases and J by 4 bases, with 7 bases of the junction left unmatched. Germline CDR1 is SQVTM and CDR2 is ANQGSEA. CDR3 DNA sequence: TGCAGCGTTGAAGATCCGAGTGGACAGGGGGCAGAGACCCAGTACTTC. This gives the protein CSVEDPSGQGAETQYF. Full variable domain (outside the CDR3, taken from reference TRBV29-1 and TRBJ2-5): SAVISQKPSRDICQRGTSLTIQCQVDSQVTMMFWYRQQPGQSLTLIATANQGSEATYESGFVIDKFPISRPNLTFSTLTVSNMSPEDSSIYLCSVEDPSGQGAETQYFGPGTRLLVL.

The V call is TRBV6-2 or TRBV6-3, the J call TRBJ2-7; the D is unclear. V was clipped by 8 bases and J by 7 bases, with 24 bases between them. The CDR3 extends over 15 amino acids. The germline CDR1 and CDR2 sequences are MNHEY and SVGEGT. The DNA for the CDR3 is TGTGCCAGCGCCTTGAGAGCCAACCAAGGGAATGAGCAGTACTTC. It translates to CASALRANQGNEQYF.

In its sample, this clonotype was seen a few times. The V gene is TRBV6-5, the J gene TRBJ1-2; TRBD1 is a possible D gene (6 bases). CDR1 and CDR2 (germline): MNHEY, SVGAGI. Trimming pared 8 bases from V and 0 bases from J, leaving 19 bases between. The CDR3 is made up of 16 amino acids. In DNA, the CDR3 is TGTGCCAGCTCACCTATCGAAGGGGGTACTAACTATGGCTACACCTTC. This sequence encodes CASSPIEGGTNYGYTF.

This chain links TRBV12-3 or TRBV12-4 with TRBJ1-1; no clear D gene. Trimming shortened V by 6 bases and J by 1 base, and 6 bases separated the two germline ends. The CDR3 spans 12 residues. The CDR3 sequence: CASRTSNTEAFF. CDR3 coding DNA: TGTGCCAGCAGGACATCGAACACTGAAGCTTTCTTT.

CDR3 sequence (DNA): TGTGCCAGCAGCTTAATATTGGGGGGGCTTACAGATACGCAGTATTTT. Translating it yields CASSLILGGLTDTQYF. This chain joins TRBV7-2 and TRBJ2-3, with a possible D match to TRBD2 (7 bases). Trimming pared 2 bases from V and 3 bases from J, leaving 15 bases between. Per germline, CDR1 SGHTA and CDR2 FQGNSA. This CDR3 is 16 amino acids long.

This clonotype was found a few times. Germline is not matched at one junction end, which may reflect a read error. The chain has TRBV20-1 and TRBJ2-1; 7 bases are a match to TRBD2. Germline values: CDR1 DFQATT, CDR2 SNEGSKA (reference sequence). The CDR3 totals 13 residues. CDR3 coding DNA: TGCAGAGCTAGAGTGGTGGGGGGGAATGAGCAGTTCTTC. Residues: CRARVVGGNEQFF.

This clonotype has a handful of counts. The V call is TRBV28, the J call TRBJ2-7; D ambiguous. CDR1 MDHEN and CDR2 SYDVKM come from the germline V gene. The V end lost 2 bases, the J end lost 2 bases, and 10 bases lay between the germline ends. CDR3 length: 14 amino acids. The CDR3 DNA reads as TGTGCCAGCAGTTTACTAATAGGAGCCTACGAGCAGTACTTC. Its translation is CASSLLIGAYEQYF.

V gene TRBV15 combines with J gene TRBJ1-1; D perhaps matches TRBD1 (5 bases). Germline CDR1 is LNHNV and CDR2 is YYDKDF (reference sequence). V gave up 8 bases and J gave up 0 bases, with 13 bases separating them. The CDR3 is 14 residues long. CDR3 sequence: CATGDGYMNTEAFF. The CDR3 nucleotides read TGTGCCACCGGGGACGGGTATATGAACACTGAAGCTTTCTTT. The variable domain in full, with the rest retrieved from reference TRBV15 and TRBJ1-1, is DAMVIQNPRYQVTQFGKPVTLSCSQTLNHNVMYWYQQKSSQAPKLLFHYYDKDFNNEADTPDNFQSRRPNTSFCFLDIRSPGLGDTAMYLCATGDGYMNTEAFFGQGTRLTVV.

V is TRBV7-6 and J is TRBJ2-2; perhaps D is TRBD1 or TRBD2 (6 bases each). Trimming cost V 9 bases and J 0 bases, with 23 bases left between them. The CDR3 length is 18 residues. Germline CDR1 is SGHVS and CDR2 is FNYEAQ. CDR3 nucleotide sequence: TGTGCCAGTAATCATCTATTAGGGGGGCCCTCGAACACCGGGGAGCTGTTTTTT. It is translated as CASNHLLGGPSNTGELFF.

This clonotype was seen only a few times. The chain links TRBV12-3 or TRBV12-4 to TRBJ2-2, with a weak D call TRBD1 (6 bases). V was shortened by 5 bases and J by 7 bases, with 26 bases between the two germline ends. The CDR3 totals 18 residues. The CDR3 nucleotides are TGTGCCAGCAGTCCCCCCCCAGGGACACAGCGAGGGGGCGGGGAGCTGTTTTTT. Translation gives CASSPPPGTQRGGGELFF.

The table lists this clonotype with a few counts. The chain uses TRBV29-1 and TRBJ2-2; tentative D call: TRBD2 (6 bases). This CDR3 region has 14 residues. Germline V gives CDR1 SQVTM, CDR2 ANQGSEA. V was trimmed by 0 bases and J by 2 bases, leaving 7 bases between them. The CDR3 DNA is TGCAGCGTTGAAGAGGGACTTAACACCGGGGAGCTGTTTTTT. Residues: CSVEEGLNTGELFF.

This sequence joins TRBV7-9 and TRBJ2-3; 7 bases line up with TRBD1. This CDR3 comprises 15 residues. CDR1 is SEHNR and CDR2 is FQNEAQ in the germline V gene (reference sequence). Trimming cost V 4 bases and J 3 bases; bases outside gene matches: 7. CDR3 amino acids: CASSSRDRLTDTQYF. The CDR3 DNA reads TGTGCCAGCAGCTCCCGGGACAGACTGACAGATACGCAGTATTTT.

This chain joins TRBV28 and TRBJ1-1; D gene ambiguous. The germline gives CDR1 MDHEN, CDR2 SYDVKM. V lost 5 bases to trimming and J lost 7 bases, with 14 bases between them. The CDR3 loop spans 13 amino acids. This CDR3 reads CASSPDGAFEAFF. CDR3 in DNA: TGTGCCAGCAGTCCGGACGGAGCCTTTGAAGCTTTCTTT.

This chain links TRBV10-3 with TRBJ1-2; D is uncertain. Germline assignment: CDR1 ENHRY and CDR2 SYGVKD. Trimming removed 5 bases at V and 0 bases at J, with 19 bases between. The CDR3 extends over 17 amino acids. CDR3 in DNA: TGTGCCATCAGTTCCCCGGATCAGACAAGTCCTAACTATGGCTACACCTTC. Its translation: CAISSPDQTSPNYGYTF.

In its sample, this clonotype was seen a few times. The chain combines TRBV6-1 with TRBJ2-1; D is perhaps TRBD1 (6 bases). In germline, CDR1 is MNHNS, CDR2 SASEGT. This CDR3 is 16 amino acids long. The V and J ends lost 0 bases and 6 bases respectively, with 15 bases between them. CDR3 coding DNA: TGTGCCAGCAGTGAAGCGGGACAAACCCCACCCAATGAGCAGTTCTTC. This encodes CASSEAGQTPPNEQFF.